The source of this T cell receptor (beta chain) is a study of molecular identifiers for immune sequencing clone quantification. Background on the study: Replicate RNA came from about 20,000 or 100,000 naive CD8 cells and was split five ways, and four parts were sequenced.

The CDR3 runs 16 residues. The germline V gene has CDR1 MNHEY and CDR2 SVGAGI. The J segment lost 4 bases and the V segment lost 6 bases, leaving 7 bases of the junction unmatched. This clonotype was seen a few times. Sorting defined naive CD8 T cells as CD8+CD4-CCR7+CD45RA+. It was with previously described methods and listed TCR primers that bulk TCR libraries were made. TCRdb re-called the PCR reads with MiXCR, one entry per CDR3 protein. Of under 600,000 distinct CDR3 sequences listed, around 23% are singletons. The clonotype comes from a human donor in good health. Some libraries in this study had Jurkat cell RNA spiked in. The chain has TRBV6-5 and TRBJ2-6; 9 bases line up with TRBD1. Sequencing was done on a sample of naive CD8+ T cells from blood, with Jurkat cell RNA spiked in. Indicated subset: FACS-sorted CD8+CD4-CCR7+CD45RA+ naive T cells. The CDR3 protein is CASRGTGSGGANVLTF. The CDR3 coding sequence is TGTGCCAGCAGAGGGACAGGGTCCGGCGGGGCCAACGTCCTGACTTTC.